The clone carrying this T cell receptor beta chain was observed a few times. Its antigen is unknown. The sample originates from a study of identical twins. All donors comprised healthy Caucasians. TCRdb re-analysed the 5' RACE reads in MiXCR, keeping a single row per CDR3 protein. The sample has hundreds of thousands of distinct CDR3 sequences, around 8.1% seen once. This CDR3 comprises 12 residues. Germline loops: CDR1 MDHEN, CDR2 SYDVKM. The germline V and J ends were trimmed by 3 bases and 6 bases, with 9 bases remaining between them. General study results and limits: The same donors were not followed; conclusions instead depended on cross-sectional statistical analysis. Invariant populations such as MAIT and iNKT cells could partly muddle zero-insertion analyses.

This sample also appeared in a second study, on yellow fever vaccine responses in identical twins.

This receptor was obtained from a woman aged 18-29 years in good health. Sample: memory (CD45RO+) T cells sorted from blood. The gene calls are TRBV28 and TRBJ2-7, with D unresolved. CDR3 amino acids: CASSLSSLEQYF. The CDR3 region has the DNA TGTGCCAGCAGTTTGTCCTCGCTCGAGCAGTACTTC.